This T cell receptor (beta chain) came from a study of blood T cell repertoires in COVID-19. Some clones are missing from TCRdb's copy, which holds only in-frame ones; the method was immunoSEQ multiplex PCR. The sample includes about 250,000 clones, 65% to 85% seen only once; the top ten take about 3.5%. For this clone: Sequence at one end of the junction differs from germline and may be a read error.

Clinical histories supplied by participants themselves formed the basis of cohort assignment. Germline V CDR1 and CDR2: SSHAT, FNYEAQ (reference sequence). The CDR3 sequence is 17 residues long. The chain recombines TRBV7-7 with TRBJ2-1; D may be TRBD2 (6 bases). The TCR sequence derives from a man aged 50 to 59 who had recovered from COVID-19. What was sequenced was PBMCs or T cells enriched from blood (not recorded which). CDR3 sequence (DNA): TGTGCTAGCAGCAAAGGAGGGTCACCAAGCTCCTACAATGAGCAGTTCTTC. Amino acid sequence: CASSKGGSPSSYNEQFF.